This is a list of T cell receptor beta chains from one sample in a study of blood T cell repertoires in COVID-19. The data were produced by immunoSEQ multiplex PCR, yet TCRdb's version contains in-frame clones alone and is incomplete. This repertoire shows about 160,000 clones, 75% to 85% found once; its top ten account for more than 6.5%. The sample consisted of peripheral blood. Source of these receptors: a woman aged 55-70 years with COVID-19, enrolled during active disease. Both conserved end residues are part of each CDR3. The D gene is left open where the match is weak. Clone size is not always given. Where it is, it says once, few, many or a class for expanded clones.

J | size | D | V | CDR3 | DNA
TRBJ1-2 | - | TRBD1 | TRBV7-3 | CASSFEDRARTF | TGTGCCAGCAGCTTTGAAGACAGGGCGAGGACCTTC
TRBJ1-1 | many | TRBD1 | TRBV7-9 | CASSPGRQGAFF | TGTGCCAGCAGCCCGGGGAGACAGGGAGCTTTCTTT
TRBJ1-1 | - | - | TRBV4-1 | CASSQVVLAQNTEAFF | TGCGCCAGCAGCCAAGTGGTCCTCGCGCAGAACACTGAAGCTTTCTTT
TRBJ2-5 | - | - | TRBV4-3 | CASSHGATGSQETQYF | TGCGCCAGCAGCCACGGAGCGACAGGATCCCAAGAGACCCAGTACTTC
TRBJ2-1 | - | TRBD2 | TRBV15 | CATSLRGRGGRNEQFF | TGTGCCACCAGCCTCCGGGGGCGGGGGGGCCGGAATGAGCAGTTCTTC
TRBJ2-1 | - | TRBD1 | TRBV2 | CASSEGRQGGQFF | TGTGCCAGCAGTGAAGGTCGACAGGGGGGGCAGTTCTTC
TRBJ1-1 | - | TRBD1 | TRBV11-3 | CASSFNRGTEAFF | TGTGCCAGCAGCTTCAACAGGGGAACTGAAGCTTTCTTT
TRBJ2-1 | - | TRBD2 | TRBV2 | CASSELASGNNEQFF | TGTGCCAGCAGTGAATTAGCTAGCGGGAACAATGAGCAGTTCTTC
TRBJ2-1 | - | TRBD2 | TRBV3-1/TRBV3-2 | CASSPHYSGSDGNEQFF | TGTGCCAGCAGCCCGCATTATAGCGGGAGCGATGGTAATGAGCAGTTCTTC
TRBJ2-7 | - | - | TRBV27 | CASSPAGTIYEQYF | TGTGCCAGCAGTCCGGCGGGTACCATCTACGAGCAGTACTTC
TRBJ1-1 | - | TRBD1 | TRBV3-1/TRBV3-2 | CASSQETGGDTEAFF | TGTGCCAGCAGCCAAGAAACAGGGGGGGACACTGAAGCTTTCTTT
TRBJ2-7 | - | TRBD2 | TRBV18 | CASAGTSDYEQYF | TGTGCCAGCGCCGGGACTAGCGACTACGAGCAGTACTTC
TRBJ1-5 | - | TRBD1 | TRBV28 | CASSLVGTESQPQHF | TGTGCCAGCAGTTTGGTCGGGACAGAAAGTCAGCCCCAGCATTTT
TRBJ2-7 | - | TRBD2 | TRBV4-2 | CASSPALGSGSSYEQYF | TGTGCCAGCAGCCCCGCTCTCGGTAGCGGGTCCTCCTACGAGCAGTACTTC
TRBJ2-1 | once | - | TRBV11-2 | CASSPYRDIYNEQFF | TGTGCCAGCAGCCCATACCGGGACATTTACAATGAGCAGTTCTTC
TRBJ2-5 | few | - | TRBV18 | CASSPSRETQYF | TGTGCCAGCTCACCGTCTAGGGAGACCCAGTACTTC
TRBJ1-4 | - | TRBD1 | TRBV6-5 | CASSYQDRFNEKLFF | TGTGCCAGCAGTTACCAGGACAGGTTTAATGAAAAACTGTTTTTT
TRBJ2-1 | - | TRBD1 | TRBV6-5 | CASTTGSNEQFF | TGTGCCAGCACGACAGGGTCCAATGAGCAGTTCTTC
TRBJ2-1 | medium-sized | TRBD1 | TRBV6-4 | CASSDSTDRVEQFF | TGTGCCAGCAGTGACTCGACTGACAGGGTTGAGCAGTTCTTC
TRBJ2-1 | - | TRBD2 | TRBV27 | CASTWTSGGSYNEQFF | TGTGCCAGCACTTGGACTAGCGGGGGTTCCTACAATGAGCAGTTCTTC
TRBJ1-5 | few | - | TRBV4-1 | CASSQDPGNGNQPQHF | TGCGCCAGCAGCCAAGATCCCGGGAATGGCAATCAGCCCCAGCATTTT
TRBJ2-2 | - | - | TRBV7-8 | CASSLGQGLLNTGELFF | TGTGCCAGCAGCTTAGGCCAGGGACTTCTGAACACCGGGGAGCTGTTTTTT
TRBJ1-1 | - | TRBD1 | TRBV19 | CASSKDRAAEAFF | TGTGCCAGTAGTAAGGACAGGGCCGCTGAAGCTTTCTTT
TRBJ1-2 | - | - | TRBV19 | CASSIQRERYGYTF | TGTGCCAGTAGTATCCAGAGGGAGCGCTATGGCTACACCTTC
TRBJ2-5 | - | - | TRBV20-1 | CSASYVETQYF | TGCAGTGCTAGTTATGTGGAGACCCAGTACTTC
TRBJ2-2 | few | - | TRBV9 | CASSVASRGGELFF | TGTGCCAGCAGCGTAGCCTCCAGGGGCGGGGAGCTGTTTTTT
TRBJ2-5 | - | - | TRBV9 | CASSVAGSAETQYF | TGTGCCAGCAGCGTAGCCGGGAGTGCGGAGACCCAGTACTTC
TRBJ2-5 | - | - | TRBV7-3 | CASSSNLQVPQETQYF | TGTGCCAGCAGCTCTAATCTACAGGTGCCCCAAGAGACCCAGTACTTC
TRBJ2-1 | - | TRBD2 | TRBV9 | CASSVTTSGDDEQFF | TGTGCCAGCAGCGTAACTACTAGCGGGGATGACGAGCAGTTCTTC
TRBJ2-3 | - | - | TRBV2 | CASMRRGGSTDTQYF | TGTGCCAGCATGAGAAGGGGGGGGTCCACAGATACGCAGTATTTT
TRBJ1-5 | few | - | TRBV19 | CASSKRYSNQPQHF | TGTGCCAGTAGTAAACGGTATAGCAATCAGCCCCAGCATTTT
TRBJ2-1 | - | TRBD1 | TRBV25-1 | CASSGRDSSYNEQFF | TGTGCCAGCAGTGGCCGGGACAGCTCTTACAATGAGCAGTTCTTC
TRBJ2-5 | - | - | TRBV19 | CASSTPERLQGSQETQYF | TGTGCCAGTAGTACCCCGGAGCGGTTACAGGGTTCCCAAGAGACCCAGTACTTC
TRBJ2-3 | - | - | TRBV4-1 | CASSQDRGVTDTQYF | TGCGCCAGCAGCCAAGACAGGGGAGTCACAGATACGCAGTATTTT
TRBJ1-2 | - | TRBD1 | TRBV5-6 | CASSATGRNYGYTF | TGTGCCAGCAGCGCGACAGGGAGAAACTATGGCTACACCTTC
TRBJ2-7 | few | TRBD1 | TRBV30 | CAWNRDRDSGQYF | TGTGCCTGGAACCGGGACAGGGACTCCGGGCAGTACTTC
TRBJ1-4 | few | - | TRBV19 | CASGVRDEKLFF | TGTGCCAGTGGCGTGAGGGATGAAAAACTGTTTTTT
TRBJ1-5 | - | - | TRBV5-8 | CASSLRWGGNQPQHF | TGTGCCAGCAGCTTAAGGTGGGGGGGCAATCAGCCCCAGCATTTT
TRBJ1-2 | - | - | TRBV18 | CASSPRVGGYTF | TGTGCCAGCTCACCGAGGGTAGGTGGCTACACCTTC
TRBJ2-1 | - | - | TRBV2 | CARGRGTGGHEQFF | TGTGCCAGGGGAAGGGGTACCGGGGGACATGAGCAGTTCTTC
TRBJ2-1 | few | TRBD1 | TRBV9 | CASSVAWTGYNEQFF | TGTGCCAGCAGCGTAGCTTGGACAGGCTACAATGAGCAGTTCTTC